This T cell receptor (beta chain) was identified in a study of blood T cell repertoires in COVID-19. Some clones are missing from TCRdb's copy, which holds only in-frame ones; the method was immunoSEQ multiplex PCR. The table records approximately 120,000 clones, roughly 80% of them present only once. The germline gives CDR1 PRHDT, CDR2 FYEKMQ (reference sequence). The CDR3 length is 15 residues. Trimming took off 5 bases at V and 1 base at J, with 11 bases between the two ends. The sequenced sample was peripheral blood. This TCR was recovered from a woman in her sixties with acute or convalescent COVID-19. This chain connects TRBV13 to TRBJ2-2, with D perhaps TRBD1 (6 bases). The CDR3 sequence: CASSLTGKNTGELFF. DNA of the CDR3: TGTGCCAGCAGCCTGACAGGAAAGAACACCGGGGAGCTGTTTTTT.